This TCR beta chain came from a study of blood T cell repertoires in COVID-19. Across the study: The cDNA or gDNA used as material had been derived from T cells, B-cell-depleted T cells, or PBMCs.

The table came from immunoSEQ multiplex PCR; TCRdb's copy has only in-frame clones and leaves some out. The repertoire holds around 160,000 clones, less than 90% seen once, with roughly 6.2% in the top ten. CDR1 SEHNR and CDR2 FQNEAQ come from the germline V gene (reference sequence). This CDR3 contains 18 residues. V lost 5 bases and J 0 bases, leaving 19 bases between the germline ends. Membership in each cohort depended on participant-reported clinical history. The chain recombines TRBV7-9 with TRBJ1-4; no clear D. This sequence originates from a woman in her 50s who had been exposed to COVID-19. Material for sequencing was PBMCs or T cells enriched from blood (not recorded which). CDR3: CASSPPSGGRATNEKLFF. The CDR3, as DNA: TGTGCCAGCAGCCCTCCATCCGGTGGGAGGGCAACTAATGAAAAACTGTTTTTT. The variable domain in full, completed from reference TRBV7-9 and TRBJ1-4, reads DTGVSQNPRHKITKRGQNVTFRCDPISEHNRLYWYRQTLGQGPEFLTYFQNEAQLEKSRLLSDRFSAERPKGSFSTLEIQRTEQGDSAMYLCASSPPSGGRATNEKLFFGSGTQLSVL.